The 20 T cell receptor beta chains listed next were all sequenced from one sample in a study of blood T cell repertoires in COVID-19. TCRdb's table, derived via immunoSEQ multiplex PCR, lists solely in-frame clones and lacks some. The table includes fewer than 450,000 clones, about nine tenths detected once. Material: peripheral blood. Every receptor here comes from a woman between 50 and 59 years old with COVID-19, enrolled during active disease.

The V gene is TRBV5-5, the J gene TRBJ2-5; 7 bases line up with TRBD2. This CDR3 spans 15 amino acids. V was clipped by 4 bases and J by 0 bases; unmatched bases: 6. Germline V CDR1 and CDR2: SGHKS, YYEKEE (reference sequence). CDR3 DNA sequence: TGTGCCAGCAGCCTCGGCCTAGCGGACCAAGAGACCCAGTACTTC. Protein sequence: CASSLGLADQETQYF.

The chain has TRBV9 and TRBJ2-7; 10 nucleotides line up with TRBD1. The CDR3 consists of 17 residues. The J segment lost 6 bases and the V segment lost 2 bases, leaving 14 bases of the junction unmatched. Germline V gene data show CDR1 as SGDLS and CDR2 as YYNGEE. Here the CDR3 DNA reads TGTGCCAGCAGCGTGGGGACAGGGGCTTTCAAGCTAGGCGAGCAGTACTTC. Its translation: CASSVGTGAFKLGEQYF.

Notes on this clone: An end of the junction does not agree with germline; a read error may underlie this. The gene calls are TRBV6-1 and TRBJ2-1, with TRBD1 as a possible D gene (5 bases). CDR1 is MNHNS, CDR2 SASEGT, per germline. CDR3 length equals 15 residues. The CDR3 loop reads CTSSEPRRGNNEQFF. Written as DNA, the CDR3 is TGTACCAGCAGTGAACCAAGAAGGGGAAACAATGAGCAGTTCTTC.

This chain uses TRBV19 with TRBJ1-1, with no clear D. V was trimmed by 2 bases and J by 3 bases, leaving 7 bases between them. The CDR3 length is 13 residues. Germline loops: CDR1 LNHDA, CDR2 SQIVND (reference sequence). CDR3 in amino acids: CASSINPDTEAFF. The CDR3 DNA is TGTGCCAGTAGTATAAACCCGGACACTGAAGCTTTCTTT.

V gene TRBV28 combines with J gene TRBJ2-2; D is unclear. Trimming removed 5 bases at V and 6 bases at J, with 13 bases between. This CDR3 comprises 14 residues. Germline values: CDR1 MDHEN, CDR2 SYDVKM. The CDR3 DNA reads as TGTGCCAGCAGTCCCGGGTCGCCCTCCGGGGAGCTGTTTTTT. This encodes CASSPGSPSGELFF.

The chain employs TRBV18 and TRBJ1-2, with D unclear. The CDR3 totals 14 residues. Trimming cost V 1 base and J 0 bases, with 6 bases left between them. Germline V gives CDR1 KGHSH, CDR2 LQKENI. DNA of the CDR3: TGTGCCAGCTCACCACGCGGGGCTAACTATGGCTACACCTTC. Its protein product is CASSPRGANYGYTF.

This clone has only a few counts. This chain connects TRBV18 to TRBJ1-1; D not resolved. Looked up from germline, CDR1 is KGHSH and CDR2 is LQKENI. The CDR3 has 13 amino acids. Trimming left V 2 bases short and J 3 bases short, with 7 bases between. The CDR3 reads CASSPNADTEAFF. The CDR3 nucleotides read TGTGCCAGCTCACCAAACGCGGACACTGAAGCTTTCTTT.

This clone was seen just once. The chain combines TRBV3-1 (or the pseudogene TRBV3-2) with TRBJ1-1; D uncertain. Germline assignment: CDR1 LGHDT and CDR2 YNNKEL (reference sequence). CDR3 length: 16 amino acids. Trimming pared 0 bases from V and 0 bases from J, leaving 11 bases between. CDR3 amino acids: CASSQDVAGLNTEAFF. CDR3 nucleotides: TGTGCCAGCAGCCAAGACGTCGCGGGATTGAACACTGAAGCTTTCTTT.

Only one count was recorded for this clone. In DNA, the CDR3 is TGTGCCAGCGGCCTTGGAGGGGCCCGGGGTCTGTTTTTT. Translating it yields CASGLGGARGLFF. The V call is TRBV6-5, the J call TRBJ1-4; a possible D gene is TRBD1 (5 bases). Germline CDR1 reads MNHEY; CDR2 reads SVGAGI. Trimming removed 8 bases from V and 14 bases from J, with 21 bases in between. The CDR3 is 13 residues long.

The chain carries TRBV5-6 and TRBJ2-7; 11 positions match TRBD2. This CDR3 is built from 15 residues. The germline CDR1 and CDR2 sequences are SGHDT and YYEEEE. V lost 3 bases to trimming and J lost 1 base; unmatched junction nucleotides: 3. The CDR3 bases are TGTGCCAGCAGCTCGACTAGCGGGGAATCCTACGAGCAGTACTTC. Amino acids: CASSSTSGESYEQYF.

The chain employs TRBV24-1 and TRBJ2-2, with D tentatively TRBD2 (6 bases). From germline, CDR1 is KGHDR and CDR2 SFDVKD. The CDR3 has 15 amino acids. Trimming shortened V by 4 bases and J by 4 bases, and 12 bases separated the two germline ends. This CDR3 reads CATSDPGLSTGELFF. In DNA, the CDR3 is TGTGCCACCAGTGACCCGGGACTTTCCACCGGGGAGCTGTTTTTT.

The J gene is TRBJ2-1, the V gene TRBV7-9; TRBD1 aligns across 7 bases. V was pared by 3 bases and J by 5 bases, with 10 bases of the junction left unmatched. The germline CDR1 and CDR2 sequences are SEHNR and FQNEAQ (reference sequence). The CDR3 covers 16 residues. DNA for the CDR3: TGTGCCAGCAGCTTGGGGAGCAGGGGGTTGGACAATGAGCAGTTCTTC. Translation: CASSLGSRGLDNEQFF.

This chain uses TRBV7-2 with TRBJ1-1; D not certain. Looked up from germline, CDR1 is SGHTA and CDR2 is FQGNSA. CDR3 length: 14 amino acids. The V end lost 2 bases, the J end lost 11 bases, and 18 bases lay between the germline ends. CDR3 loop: CASSLYISFPAAFF. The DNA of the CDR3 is TGTGCCAGCAGCTTATATATTTCCTTTCCCGCGGCTTTCTTT.

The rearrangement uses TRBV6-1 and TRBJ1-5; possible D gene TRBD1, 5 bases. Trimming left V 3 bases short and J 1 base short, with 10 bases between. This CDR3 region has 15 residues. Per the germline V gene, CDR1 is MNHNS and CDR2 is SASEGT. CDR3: CASSEPGRSNQPQHF. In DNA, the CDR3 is TGTGCCAGCAGTGAGCCAGGGAGGAGCAATCAGCCCCAGCATTTT.

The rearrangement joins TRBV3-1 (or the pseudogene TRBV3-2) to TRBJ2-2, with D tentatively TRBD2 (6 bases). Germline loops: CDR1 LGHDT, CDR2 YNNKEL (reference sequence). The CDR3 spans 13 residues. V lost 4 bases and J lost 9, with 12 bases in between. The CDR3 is CASSPFGGRELFF. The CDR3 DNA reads TGTGCCAGCAGCCCCTTTGGAGGGAGGGAGCTGTTTTTT.

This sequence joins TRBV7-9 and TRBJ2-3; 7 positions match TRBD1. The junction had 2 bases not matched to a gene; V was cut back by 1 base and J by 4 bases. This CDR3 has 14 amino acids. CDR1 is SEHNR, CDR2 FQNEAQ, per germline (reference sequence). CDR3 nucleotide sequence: TGTGCCAGCAGCTTAGGGACAGGCCCAGATACGCAGTATTTT. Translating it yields CASSLGTGPDTQYF.

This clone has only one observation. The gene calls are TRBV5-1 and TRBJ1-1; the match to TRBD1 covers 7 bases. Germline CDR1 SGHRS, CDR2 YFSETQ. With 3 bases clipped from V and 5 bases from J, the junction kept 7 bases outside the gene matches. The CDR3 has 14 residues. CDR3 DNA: TGCGCCAGCAGCTATGGGACAGAGGGGACTGAAGCTTTCTTT. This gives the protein CASSYGTEGTEAFF.

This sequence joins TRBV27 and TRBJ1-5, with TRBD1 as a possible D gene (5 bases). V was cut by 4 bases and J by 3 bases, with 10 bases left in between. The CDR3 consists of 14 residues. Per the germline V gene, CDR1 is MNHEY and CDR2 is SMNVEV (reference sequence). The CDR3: CASSSQALNQPQHF. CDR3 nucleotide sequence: TGTGCCAGCAGTTCACAGGCTCTCAATCAGCCCCAGCATTTT.

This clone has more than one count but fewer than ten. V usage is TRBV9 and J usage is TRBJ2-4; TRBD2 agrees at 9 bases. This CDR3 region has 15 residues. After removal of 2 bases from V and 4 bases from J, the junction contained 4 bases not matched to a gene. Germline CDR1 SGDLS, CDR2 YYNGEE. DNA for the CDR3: TGTGCCAGCAGCGTTGCGGGGGGGCGAAAAAACATTCAGTACTTC. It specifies CASSVAGGRKNIQYF.

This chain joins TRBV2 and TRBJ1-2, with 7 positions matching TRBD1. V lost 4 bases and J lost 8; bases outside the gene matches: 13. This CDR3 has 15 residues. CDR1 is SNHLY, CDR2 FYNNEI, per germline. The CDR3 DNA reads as TGTGCCAGCAGTGTTCCGGGACAGCCGTCTGGGGGCTACACCTTC. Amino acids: CASSVPGQPSGGYTF.